The clone carrying this TCR beta chain turned up a few times. What it recognizes is unknown. The source of the sample is a study of STAT5B mutations in CD4+ large granular lymphocyte leukemia. Study results and caveats: TRBV06-family usage was enriched in top patient clones (8/27) versus controls (2/35). CD4-sorted patient repertoires seemed more clonal than healthy CD4+ repertoires.

Losses at the gene ends were 4 bases for V and 5 bases for J; bases not matched to a gene: 4. Germline CDR1 and CDR2: SGHAT and FQDESV (reference sequence). The CDR3 is made up of 15 amino acids. Assay used: immunoSEQ multiplex PCR; TCRdb lists only in-frame clones, some missing. In the table there are about 28,000 clones, approximately 75% of which are singletons. Specimen: CD4+ T cells from blood buffy coats. The TCR was taken from a human donor in good health. The chain recombines TRBV11-1 with TRBJ2-5; 13 nucleotides agree with TRBD2. The CDR3 DNA is TGTGCCAGCAGCTCGACTAGCGGGAGGCCCGAGACCCAGTACTTC. This encodes CASSSTSGRPETQYF.